This T cell receptor beta chain came from a study of patients and donors after allogeneic stem cell transplantation. The V gene lost 8 bases and the J gene lost 8 bases, with 12 bases spanning the gap. Germline assignment: CDR1 SNHLY and CDR2 FYNNEI. The CDR3 totals 11 residues. Via MiXCR, TCRdb re-called the RT-PCR reads, giving one row per CDR3 protein. The repertoire holds hundreds of thousands of distinct CDR3 sequences, with 16% as singletons. This sequence was found in a human donor who was either an allogeneic HSCT recipient or a stem cell or donor lymphocyte infusion donor (not recorded which). It is not recorded whose cells these are; they may come from a transplant donor. Sequencing was carried out using blood, either unsorted or a sorted T cell fraction (not recorded which). This sequence joins TRBV2 and TRBJ1-2; no clear D. The CDR3 bases are TGTGCCAGCGGAGAGATCCTGGGCTACACCTTC. This encodes CASGEILGYTF. Based on the CDR3 plus reference TRBV2 and TRBJ1-2, the full variable domain is EPEVTQTPSHQVTQMGQEVILRCVPISNHLYFYWYRQILGQKVEFLVSFYNNEISEKSEIFDDQFSVERPDGSNFTLKIRSTKLEDSAMYFCASGEILGYTFGSGTRLTVV.